This entry is about one T cell receptor (beta chain). The target antigen is unknown. This record belongs to a study of monozygotic twins with cystic fibrosis. Study-wide findings and caveats: Co-twins had the most similar V usage for 13 of 16 pairs, J for 8.

The CDR3 consists of 16 residues. Per the germline V gene, CDR1 is SNHLY and CDR2 is FYNNEI. Trimming at V came to 1 base and at J to 2 bases, leaving 4 bases not matched to a gene. Repertoires were generated with immunoSEQ multiplex PCR, while TCRdb's copy carries only in-frame clones and drops some. The table shows around 34,000 clones, with more than 85% occurring only once. The chain carries TRBV2 and TRBJ2-2, with 7 bases identical to TRBD1. The sequenced sample consisted of blood. This clonotype originated in a girl under 10 years old with cystic fibrosis. The CDR3 is CASSEEGTANTGELFF. CDR3 nucleotide sequence: TGTGCCAGCAGTGAAGAAGGGACAGCAAACACCGGGGAGCTGTTTTTT.